This T cell receptor (beta chain) is drawn from a study of Ad26.COV2.S vaccination and SARS-CoV-2 variants. Method: immunoSEQ multiplex PCR; TCRdb's copy keeps in-frame clones and lacks some. The sample yields about 350,000 clones, less than 90% seen once. This CDR3 contains 12 residues. The V end lost 3 bases, the J end lost 5 bases, and 8 bases lay between the germline ends. Germline V CDR1 and CDR2: MNHEY, SVGAGI. The treatment here: around 19 received Ad26.COV2.S at low or high dose, single or two shots; about 5 received placebo; per-sample allocation not given. The study sampled participants on day 63 after the first vaccine or placebo injection. Wuhan-strain SARS-CoV-2 spike was expressed by the Ad26 vector that made up the vaccine.

The chain has TRBV6-5 and TRBJ2-7; D gene unclear. The TCR was taken from a person aged 18-65 years who received the Ad26.COV2.S COVID-19 vaccine or a placebo. The sample in question was peripheral blood, obtained in a trial of Ad26.COV2.S vaccine versus placebo. CDR3 loop: CASSYSRDEQYF. CDR3 coding DNA: TGTGCCAGCAGTTATTCCCGGGACGAGCAGTACTTC.